This TCR beta chain came from a study of cytomegalovirus exposure and HLA in healthy donors. This CDR3 is built from 16 residues. CDR1 is SGHNT and CDR2 is YYREEE in the germline V gene (reference sequence). V was trimmed by 4 bases and J by 0 bases, leaving 14 bases between them. Comments on this clone: Antigen unknown.

Study-wide results and limits: Later on, an analysis found that several of the most significant clusters appeared to be linked to common viral pathogens, which included parvovirus B19.

60 Vbeta and 13 Jbeta primers were used in PCR. Clones were read by immunoSEQ multiplex PCR, and TCRdb kept only the in-frame ones, dropping some. The sample yields 150,000 to 200,000 clones, 70% to 85% seen once. V is TRBV5-4 and J is TRBJ2-1; tentatively, D is TRBD2 (6 bases). Sequencing was done on a sample of PBMCs. This sequence originates from a boy younger than 10 in good health and CMV-seronegative. Here the CDR3 reads CASSPFSGSSYNEQFF. The CDR3 region has the DNA TGTGCCAGCAGCCCGTTTTCCGGGAGCTCCTACAATGAGCAGTTCTTC. The full variable domain, with the rest looked up from reference TRBV5-4 and TRBJ2-1, is ETGVTQSPTHLIKTRGQQVTLRCSSQSGHNTVSWYQQALGQGPQFIFQYYREEENGRGNFPPRFSGLQFPNYSSELNVNALELDDSALYLCASSPFSGSSYNEQFFGPGTRLTVL.